These 10 T cell receptor beta chains originate from one sample sequenced in a study of T cells in Graves' hyperthyroidism and ophthalmopathy. RNA transcripts gave rise to amplified TCR beta CDR3 regions. The HTBI primer set drove a first-round RT-PCR of the TCR CDR3. TCRdb analysed the multiplex PCR reads with MiXCR anew, one entry per CDR3 protein. This sample has roughly 420,000 distinct CDR3 sequences, with around 15% found just once. The sequencing sample was made of blood. Every receptor here comes from a woman aged 18 to 35 with Graves' hyperthyroidism.

This clonotype was detected only a few times. The chain links TRBV2 to TRBJ2-1; perhaps TRBD2 as D (5 bases). The V and J ends lost 6 bases and 0 bases respectively, with 12 bases between them. The CDR3 sequence is 15 residues long. Germline V gene lookup returns CDR1 SNHLY and CDR2 FYNNEI. CDR3 sequence reads: CASRSGKPSYNEQFF. The CDR3 region has the DNA TGTGCCAGCAGATCGGGGAAGCCCTCCTACAATGAGCAGTTCTTC. The variable domain in full, completed from reference TRBV2 and TRBJ2-1, reads EPEVTQTPSHQVTQMGQEVILRCVPISNHLYFYWYRQILGQKVEFLVSFYNNEISEKSEIFDDQFSVERPDGSNFTLKIRSTKLEDSAMYFCASRSGKPSYNEQFFGPGTRLTVL.

This clonotype was picked up many times. This rearrangement joins TRBV9 to TRBJ1-1; D not resolved. The germline V gene encodes CDR1 SGDLS and CDR2 YYNGEE. The V and J ends lost 0 bases and 1 base respectively, with 4 bases between them. This CDR3 region has 13 residues. CDR3 protein: CASSVAPNTEAFF. CDR3 in DNA: TGTGCCAGCAGCGTAGCCCCGAACACTGAAGCTTTCTTT. Drawing the rest from reference TRBV9 and TRBJ1-1, the complete variable domain is DSGVTQTPKHLITATGQRVTLRCSPRSGDLSVYWYQQSLDQGLQFLIQYYNGEERAKGNILERFSAQQFPDLHSELNLSSLELGDSALYFCASSVAPNTEAFFGQGTRLTVV.

With respect to this clonotype: Since no conserved phenylalanine or tryptophan closes the CDR3, a read error is the likely cause. The chain couples TRBV28 to TRBJ2-5; 9 bases line up with TRBD2. V lost 6 bases to trimming and J lost 5 bases; unmatched junction nucleotides: 13. There are 16 residues in the CDR3. Germline-derived CDR1 and CDR2 are MDHEN and SYDVKM. The CDR3 DNA reads as TGTGCCAGCAGCCGATCTAGCGGGGTTTTGTGGGAGACCCAGTACCTC. Amino acids: CASSRSSGVLWETQYL.

This clonotype has at least ten counts. The chain has TRBV28 and TRBJ1-5, with D perhaps TRBD1 (5 bases). The CDR3 covers 14 residues. Deletions cut 1 base from V and 8 bases from J, with 12 bases between. The germline CDR1 and CDR2 sequences are MDHEN and SYDVKM. DNA of the CDR3: TGTGCCAGCAGTTTATATATGGGGGGGGAGCCCCAGCATTTT. Its protein product is CASSLYMGGEPQHF.

The rearrangement links TRBV9 to TRBJ2-3; perhaps TRBD2 as D (6 bases). This CDR3 comprises 16 residues. Germline-derived CDR1 and CDR2 are SGDLS and YYNGEE. Trimming pared 3 bases from V and 0 bases from J, leaving 14 bases between. The CDR3 reads CASSGPSVASTDTQYF. The CDR3 DNA reads TGTGCCAGCAGCGGGCCTAGCGTAGCTAGCACAGATACGCAGTATTTT.

This clonotype has a handful of counts. The conserved phenylalanine or tryptophan is not found at the CDR3 terminus, so this likely reflects a read error. This chain links TRBV10-3 with TRBJ2-1; 7 bases fit TRBD1. This CDR3 has 14 residues. The J segment lost 2 bases and the V segment lost 5 bases, leaving 3 bases of the junction unmatched. CDR1 and CDR2 from the germline V gene are ENHRY and SYGVKD. CDR3 in amino acids: CAISRDRTYNEQFL. Written as DNA, the CDR3 is TGTGCCATCAGTAGGGACAGAACCTACAATGAGCAGTTCCTC.

This clonotype occurred many times. This rearrangement joins TRBV20-1 to TRBJ2-1; 14 bases line up with TRBD2. Trimming at V came to 3 bases and at J to 5 bases, leaving 3 bases not matched to a gene. The germline V gene has CDR1 DFQATT and CDR2 SNEGSKA (reference sequence). The CDR3 spans 15 residues. The CDR3 coding sequence is TGCAGTGCTAGCCAGGGACTAGCGGGAGACAATGAGCAGTTCTTC. Translating gives CSASQGLAGDNEQFF.

This clonotype was seen at least ten times. The chain joins TRBV19 to TRBJ2-7; TRBD2 aligns across 10 bases. The CDR3 is made up of 15 amino acids. V shed 5 bases and J 0 bases; nucleotides not matched to a gene: 4. Germline assignment: CDR1 LNHDA and CDR2 SQIVND (reference sequence). CDR3: CASSALAGSSYEQYF. The CDR3 DNA follows: TGTGCCAGTAGTGCACTAGCGGGGAGCTCCTACGAGCAGTACTTC. Variable domain in full (rest from reference TRBV19 and TRBJ2-7): DGGITQSPKYLFRKEGQNVTLSCEQNLNHDAMYWYRQDPGQGLRLIYYSQIVNDFQKGDIAEGYSVSREKKESFPLTVTSAQKNPTAFYLCASSALAGSSYEQYFGPGTRLTVT.

The rearrangement joins TRBV2 to TRBJ2-4; 12 nucleotides align to TRBD1. This CDR3 has 16 amino acids. Germline CDR1 and CDR2: SNHLY and FYNNEI. V shed 7 bases, J shed 8 bases, and the junction held 12 bases outside the gene matches. CDR3 sequence: CASTHRDRGLGDIQYF. The CDR3 coding sequence is TGTGCCAGCACCCACCGGGACAGGGGGCTAGGGGACATTCAGTACTTC.

V and J are TRBV4-1 and TRBJ2-7, with TRBD2 identical over 8 bases. The V gene end was trimmed by 1 base and the J gene end by 5 bases; junction bases not matched to a gene: 10. The CDR3 runs to 16 residues. Germline CDR1 is MGHRA and CDR2 is YSYEKL. CDR3 in DNA: TGCGCCAGCAGCCAAGCGGTAGCGGGAATTCGCCACGAGCAGTACTTC. Protein: CASSQAVAGIRHEQYF.